These 25 T cell receptor beta chains came from one sample sequenced in a study of blood T cell repertoires in COVID-19. Assay: immunoSEQ multiplex PCR; the TCRdb copy retains only in-frame clones and omits some. Seen here are about 210,000 clones, roughly 94% observed once, and the top ten hold 1.2%. Material: peripheral blood. These receptor sequences come from a man aged 25-40 years with acute or convalescent COVID-19.

The rearrangement joins TRBV28 to TRBJ1-4; D not certain. The CDR3 runs 13 residues. V shed 9 bases and J shed 7 bases, with 15 bases lying between them. Germline CDR1 MDHEN, CDR2 SYDVKM. The CDR3 DNA follows: TGTGCCAGTACACAGCCGTTGGTTGAAAAACTGTTTTTT. This translates into CASTQPLVEKLFF.

The chain carries TRBV28 and TRBJ1-1; the D is unclear. The length of the CDR3 is 14 residues. Germline V gene sequence: CDR1 MDHEN, CDR2 SYDVKM. With 5 bases removed from V and 4 bases from J, the gap between germline ends came to 14 bases. DNA of the CDR3: TGTGCCAGCAGTCCGGTCCTTGAGAGCACTGAAGCTTTCTTT. It is translated as CASSPVLESTEAFF.

This sequence joins TRBV18 and TRBJ1-3; D gene unclear. With 3 bases removed from V and 5 bases from J, the gap between germline ends came to 5 bases. Germline V gives CDR1 KGHSH, CDR2 LQKENI. The CDR3 consists of 12 residues. CDR3 nucleotides: TGTGCCAGCTCACCTGACAGAAACACCATATATTTT. This sequence encodes CASSPDRNTIYF.

The chain links TRBV11-2 to TRBJ1-4, with unresolved D. The CDR3 totals 15 residues. Per the germline V gene, CDR1 is SGHAT and CDR2 is FQNNGV. V was pared by 1 base and J by 7 bases, with 13 bases between. The CDR3, as DNA: TGTGCCAGCAGCTTAGTCGAGGGATTAGGTGAAAAACTGTTTTTT. Amino acids: CASSLVEGLGEKLFF.

The chain is built from TRBV27 and TRBJ2-3; D possibly corresponds to TRBD2 (5 bases). Germline V CDR1 and CDR2: MNHEY, SMNVEV (reference sequence). V was shortened by 7 bases and J by 1 base, with 15 bases between the two germline ends. The CDR3 runs 15 residues. DNA of the CDR3: TGTGCCAGCACCTGGTTCGGTAGCGGCACAGATACGCAGTATTTT. It specifies CASTWFGSGTDTQYF.

The chain links TRBV5-1 to TRBJ2-5, with D possibly TRBD1 on 5 matching bases. The V gene lost 0 bases and the J gene lost 5 bases, with 14 bases spanning the gap. The CDR3 has 15 residues. Per the germline V gene, CDR1 is SGHRS and CDR2 is YFSETQ. In nucleotides, the CDR3 is TGCGCCAGCAGCTTGGGTGAGCCTTCAGGGGAGACCCAGTACTTC. It codes for CASSLGEPSGETQYF.

This sequence joins TRBV5-1 and TRBJ2-1, with TRBD2 identical over 9 bases. Germline CDR1 and CDR2: SGHRS and YFSETQ. The length of the CDR3 is 15 residues. V trimming: 4 bases; J trimming: 8 bases; junction bases outside the gene matches: 10. The DNA for the CDR3 is TGCGCCAGCAGCGCGCGTGGGCGGGAGGGACATGAGCAGTTCTTC. As protein: CASSARGREGHEQFF.

The CDR3 DNA reads as TGTGCCAGCGGGAAGGGGCAAGAGACCCAGTACTTC. Translation: CASGKGQETQYF. The chain links TRBV6-5 to TRBJ2-5; TRBD1 is a possible D gene (5 bases). This CDR3 has 12 amino acids. The V gene lost 8 bases and the J gene lost 2 bases, with 9 bases spanning the gap. Germline V lookup: CDR1 MNHEY, CDR2 SVGAGI.

The chain joins TRBV9 to TRBJ1-1, with TRBD1 matching 7 bases. The CDR3 runs 17 residues. From germline, CDR1 is SGDLS and CDR2 YYNGEE. The J segment lost 0 bases and the V segment lost 4 bases, leaving 12 bases of the junction unmatched. CDR3 sequence: CASSPYRGELMNTEAFF. The CDR3 nucleotides read TGTGCCAGCAGCCCCTACAGGGGTGAACTCATGAACACTGAAGCTTTCTTT.

The chain couples TRBV28 to TRBJ2-6, with D perhaps matching TRBD1 (5 bases). The CDR3 sequence is 16 residues long. The V gene's germline CDR1 is MDHEN and CDR2 SYDVKM. Between the trimmed V and J ends, which lost 11 bases and 2 bases, there was a span of 19 bases. CDR3 sequence: CACGVREVAGANVLTF. The CDR3 nucleotides read TGTGCCTGTGGCGTCAGGGAAGTTGCTGGGGCCAACGTCCTGACTTTC.

The V call is TRBV19, the J call TRBJ1-4; D remains unclear. Trimming pared 2 bases from V and 7 bases from J, leaving 17 bases between. Germline V gene lookup returns CDR1 LNHDA and CDR2 SQIVND (reference sequence). The CDR3 loop spans 16 amino acids. The CDR3 reads CASSIWAGRISEKLFF. The CDR3 region has the DNA TGTGCCAGTAGTATATGGGCCGGGAGGATTAGTGAAAAACTGTTTTTT.

The chain is built from TRBV6-6 and TRBJ1-3, with D perhaps matching TRBD1 (6 bases). Per germline, CDR1 MNHNY and CDR2 SVGAGI (reference sequence). This CDR3 spans 14 amino acids. V lost 7 bases to trimming and J lost 4 bases, with 14 bases between them. The CDR3 DNA follows: TGTGCCAGCACTCCCACAGGGTTCGGAAACACCATATATTTT. Protein product: CASTPTGFGNTIYF.

Comment on this clone: In the same sample, other DNA sequences code for this CDR3. The chain employs TRBV28 and TRBJ1-5; maybe TRBD1 (6 bases). In germline, CDR1 is MDHEN, CDR2 SYDVKM. The CDR3 is 14 residues long. The V gene lost 4 bases and the J gene lost 3 bases, with 10 bases spanning the gap. For the CDR3, the DNA is TGTGCCAGCAGTTATGACAGGTACAATCAGCCCCAGCATTTT. It specifies CASSYDRYNQPQHF.

This clone was counted only a few times. The chain employs TRBV7-2 and TRBJ1-1; possibly TRBD1 for D (5 bases). The CDR3 contains 15 residues. Germline values: CDR1 SGHTA, CDR2 FQGNSA. V was trimmed by 3 bases and J by 5 bases, leaving 16 bases between them. CDR3 residues: CASSFIPQGWTEAFF. In DNA, the CDR3 is TGTGCCAGCAGCTTTATCCCTCAGGGCTGGACTGAAGCTTTCTTT.

The chain combines TRBV30 with TRBJ1-2, with D perhaps TRBD1 (6 bases). Looked up from germline, CDR1 is GTSNPN and CDR2 is SVGIG (reference sequence). This CDR3 region has 13 residues. The ends were cut back, 2 bases at V and 4 bases at J, with 11 bases in the middle. CDR3 DNA sequence: TGTGCCTGGAGTACTCAGGGGTCCTATGGCTACACCTTC. It codes for CAWSTQGSYGYTF.

This chain uses TRBV28 with TRBJ2-2; no definite D call. Trimming took 7 bases from V and 4 from J, leaving 7 bases between them. The CDR3 sequence is 12 residues long. Germline CDR1 MDHEN, CDR2 SYDVKM. CDR3 DNA: TGTGCCAGCACCAGATTCACCGGGGAGCTGTTTTTT. Translating gives CASTRFTGELFF.

The V and J genes are TRBV3-1 (or the pseudogene TRBV3-2) and TRBJ1-1; D may be TRBD1 (5 bases). V was clipped by 7 bases and J by 5 bases, with 17 bases between them. The CDR3 contains 14 residues. CDR1 and CDR2 (germline): LGHDT, YNNKEL (reference sequence). The CDR3 reads CASTPRGAVTEAFF. CDR3 DNA sequence: TGTGCCAGCACACCTCGTGGGGCTGTGACTGAAGCTTTCTTT.

This clone was observed a single time. The rearrangement joins TRBV6-5 to TRBJ2-4, with a weak D call TRBD1 (6 bases). Trimming removed 5 bases from V and 3 bases from J, with 8 bases in between. Per the germline V gene, CDR1 is MNHEY and CDR2 is SVGAGI. CDR3 size: 13 residues. The CDR3, as DNA: TGTGCCAGCAGTCCAGGGGACAAAAACATTCAGTACTTC. Amino acid sequence: CASSPGDKNIQYF.

This clone is a singleton in its sample. This chain connects TRBV7-9 to TRBJ2-7; 7 nucleotides line up with TRBD2. CDR1 is SEHNR, CDR2 FQNEAQ, per germline (reference sequence). V lost 6 bases and J lost 2; bases outside the gene matches: 16. This CDR3 contains 17 residues. The CDR3 DNA sequence: TGTGCCAGCAGGGCTTCGCCGGGGGGTGATTTCCCCTACGAGCAGTACTTC. Amino acids: CASRASPGGDFPYEQYF.

V usage is TRBV5-4 and J usage is TRBJ2-6, with D uncertain. CDR3 length: 15 residues. CDR1 is SGHNT, CDR2 YYREEE, per germline (reference sequence). V shed 1 base and J shed 4 bases, with 9 bases lying between them. CDR3 nucleotides: TGTGCCAGCAGCTTGAATACAGCCGGGGCCAACGTCCTGACTTTC. It encodes CASSLNTAGANVLTF.

This chain connects TRBV11-2 to TRBJ2-3, with D perhaps matching TRBD2 (7 bases). V was cut by 5 bases and J by 2 bases, with 11 bases left in between. The CDR3 covers 14 residues. Per the germline V gene, CDR1 is SGHAT and CDR2 is FQNNGV. The CDR3 nucleotides read TGTGCCAGCAGCGTCGGGGGGCACACAGATACGCAGTATTTT. Its protein product is CASSVGGHTDTQYF.

The genes are TRBV28 and TRBJ2-2; possibly TRBD2 for D (6 bases). The CDR3 totals 17 residues. Deletions cut 6 bases from V and 3 bases from J, with 20 bases between. From germline, CDR1 is MDHEN and CDR2 SYDVKM. CDR3 coding DNA: TGTGCCAGCAGCCGACTAGTTCGGCCTAGGGACACCGGGGAGCTGTTTTTT. It yields the protein CASSRLVRPRDTGELFF.

The chain couples TRBV5-1 to TRBJ2-7; TRBD2 matches at 7 bases. Unmatched junction bases numbered 12, after V lost 3 bases and J lost 6 bases. Per germline, CDR1 SGHRS and CDR2 YFSETQ. The CDR3 sequence is 15 residues long. The CDR3 DNA is TGCGCCAGCAGCTCCTCTAGCGGTGAGGGTGGCGAGCAGTACTTC. It is translated as CASSSSSGEGGEQYF.

This clone has just a few counts. The genes are TRBV23-1 and TRBJ2-4; D perhaps matches TRBD1 (5 bases). TRBV23-1 carries the ORF label, with uncertain function. Trimming cost V 2 bases and J 0 bases, with 14 bases left between them. This CDR3 region has 17 residues. Here the CDR3 reads CASSQRGTVIAKNIQYF. CDR3 DNA sequence: TGCGCCAGCAGTCAAAGGGGAACAGTCATAGCCAAAAACATTCAGTACTTC.

The chain is built from TRBV30 and TRBJ2-3; D ambiguous. The CDR3 covers 16 residues. V was pared by 3 bases and J by 3 bases, with 19 bases between. CDR1 and CDR2 from the germline V gene are GTSNPN and SVGIG (reference sequence). DNA of the CDR3: TGTGCCTGGAGGCATTTCCCGGTCTCCACGACAGATACGCAGTATTTT. Translated, it gives CAWRHFPVSTTDTQYF.